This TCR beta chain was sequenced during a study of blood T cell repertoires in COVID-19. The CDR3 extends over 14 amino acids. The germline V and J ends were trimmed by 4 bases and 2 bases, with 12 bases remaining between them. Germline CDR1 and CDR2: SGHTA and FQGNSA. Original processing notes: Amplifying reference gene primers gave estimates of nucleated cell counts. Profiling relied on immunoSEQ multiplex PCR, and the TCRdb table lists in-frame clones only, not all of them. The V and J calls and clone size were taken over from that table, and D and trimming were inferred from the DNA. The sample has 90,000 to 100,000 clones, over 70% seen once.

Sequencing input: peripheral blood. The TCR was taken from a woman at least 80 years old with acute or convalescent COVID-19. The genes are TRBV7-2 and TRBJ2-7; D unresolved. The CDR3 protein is CASSSGSSPYEQYV. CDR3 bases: TGTGCCAGCAGCTCCGGGTCCTCTCCCTACGAGCAGTACGTC.